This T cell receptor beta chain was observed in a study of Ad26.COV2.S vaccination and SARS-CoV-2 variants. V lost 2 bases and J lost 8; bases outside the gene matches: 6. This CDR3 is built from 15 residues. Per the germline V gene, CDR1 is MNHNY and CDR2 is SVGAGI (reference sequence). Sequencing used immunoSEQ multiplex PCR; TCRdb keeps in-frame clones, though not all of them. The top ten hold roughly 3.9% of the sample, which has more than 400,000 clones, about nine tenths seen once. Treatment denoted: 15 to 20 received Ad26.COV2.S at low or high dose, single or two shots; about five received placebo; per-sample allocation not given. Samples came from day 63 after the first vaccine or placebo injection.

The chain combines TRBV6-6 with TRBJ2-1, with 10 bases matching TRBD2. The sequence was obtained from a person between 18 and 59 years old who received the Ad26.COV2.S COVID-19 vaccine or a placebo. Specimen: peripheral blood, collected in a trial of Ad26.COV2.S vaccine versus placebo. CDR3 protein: CASSYGLAGVYEQFF. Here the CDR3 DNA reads TGTGCCAGCAGTTACGGGCTAGCGGGAGTATATGAGCAGTTCTTC.